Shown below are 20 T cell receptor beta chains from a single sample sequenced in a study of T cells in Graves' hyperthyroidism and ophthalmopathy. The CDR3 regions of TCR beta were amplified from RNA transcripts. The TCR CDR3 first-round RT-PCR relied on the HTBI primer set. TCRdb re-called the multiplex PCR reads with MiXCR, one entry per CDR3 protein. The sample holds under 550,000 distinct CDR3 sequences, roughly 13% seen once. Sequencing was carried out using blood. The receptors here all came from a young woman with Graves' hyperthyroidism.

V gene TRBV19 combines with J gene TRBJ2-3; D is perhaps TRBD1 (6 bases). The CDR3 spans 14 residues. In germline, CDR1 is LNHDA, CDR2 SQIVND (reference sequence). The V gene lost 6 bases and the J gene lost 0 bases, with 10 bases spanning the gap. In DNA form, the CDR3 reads TGTGCCAGTAGAACCGGGACAAGCACAGATACGCAGTATTTT. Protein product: CASRTGTSTDTQYF.

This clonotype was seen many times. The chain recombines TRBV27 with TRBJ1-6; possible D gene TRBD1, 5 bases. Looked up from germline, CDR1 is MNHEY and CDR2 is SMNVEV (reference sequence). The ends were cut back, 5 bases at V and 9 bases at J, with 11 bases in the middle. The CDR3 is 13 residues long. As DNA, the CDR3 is TGTGCCAGCAGTCTAACGAGGGGTTCACCCCTCCACTTT. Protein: CASSLTRGSPLHF.

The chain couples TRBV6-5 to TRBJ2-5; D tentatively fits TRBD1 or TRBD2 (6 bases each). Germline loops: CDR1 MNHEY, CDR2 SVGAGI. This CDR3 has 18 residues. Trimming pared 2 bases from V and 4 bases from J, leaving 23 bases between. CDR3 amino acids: CASSYRHSGAGGPETQYF. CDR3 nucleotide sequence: TGTGCCAGCAGTTACCGCCATTCGGGGGCAGGAGGCCCAGAGACCCAGTACTTC.

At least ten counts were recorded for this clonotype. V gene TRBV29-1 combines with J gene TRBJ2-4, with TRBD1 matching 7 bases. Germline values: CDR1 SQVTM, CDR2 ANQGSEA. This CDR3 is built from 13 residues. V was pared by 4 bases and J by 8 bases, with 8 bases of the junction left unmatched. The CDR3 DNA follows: TGCAGCGTTGCGACAGGGCGGAGAGACATTCAGTACTTC. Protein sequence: CSVATGRRDIQYF.

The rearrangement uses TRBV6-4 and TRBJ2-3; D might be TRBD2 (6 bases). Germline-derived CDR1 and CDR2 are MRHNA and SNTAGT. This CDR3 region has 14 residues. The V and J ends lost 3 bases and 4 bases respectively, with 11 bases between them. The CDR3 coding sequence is TGTGCCAGCAGTGAAGAGGGAGGTGCAGATACGCAGTATTTT. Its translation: CASSEEGGADTQYF.

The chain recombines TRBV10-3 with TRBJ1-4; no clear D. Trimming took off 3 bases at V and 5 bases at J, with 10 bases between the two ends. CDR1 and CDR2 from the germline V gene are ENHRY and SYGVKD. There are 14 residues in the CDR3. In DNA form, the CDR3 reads TGTGCCATCAGTGATGAGGATTTGAATGAAAAACTGTTTTTT. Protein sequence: CAISDEDLNEKLFF.

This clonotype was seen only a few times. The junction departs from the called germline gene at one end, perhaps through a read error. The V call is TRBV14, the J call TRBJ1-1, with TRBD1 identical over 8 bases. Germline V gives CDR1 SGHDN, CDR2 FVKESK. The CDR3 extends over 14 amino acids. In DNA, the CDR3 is TGTGCCAGCAGCCAAGATCTAGGGACAGGACCCCGTCTCTTT. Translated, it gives CASSQDLGTGPRLF.

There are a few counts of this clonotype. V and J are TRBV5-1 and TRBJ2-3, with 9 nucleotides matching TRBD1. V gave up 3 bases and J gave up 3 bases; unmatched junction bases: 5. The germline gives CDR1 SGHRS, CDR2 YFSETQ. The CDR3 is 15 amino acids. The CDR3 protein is CASSWTGVETDTQYF. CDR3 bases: TGCGCCAGCAGCTGGACAGGGGTCGAAACAGATACGCAGTATTTT.

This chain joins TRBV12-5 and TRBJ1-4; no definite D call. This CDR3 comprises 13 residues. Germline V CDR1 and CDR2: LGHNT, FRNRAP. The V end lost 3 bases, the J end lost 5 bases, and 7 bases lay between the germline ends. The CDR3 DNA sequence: TGTGCTAGTGGTTTCAGCAGCAATGAAAAACTGTTTTTT. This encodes CASGFSSNEKLFF.

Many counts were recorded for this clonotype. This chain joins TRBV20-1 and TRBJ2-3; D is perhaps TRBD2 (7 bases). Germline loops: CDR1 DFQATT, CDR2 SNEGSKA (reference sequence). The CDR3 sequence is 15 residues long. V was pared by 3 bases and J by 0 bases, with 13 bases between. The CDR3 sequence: CSASLGGQSTDTQYF. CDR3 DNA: TGCAGTGCTAGTCTCGGGGGGCAAAGCACAGATACGCAGTATTTT.

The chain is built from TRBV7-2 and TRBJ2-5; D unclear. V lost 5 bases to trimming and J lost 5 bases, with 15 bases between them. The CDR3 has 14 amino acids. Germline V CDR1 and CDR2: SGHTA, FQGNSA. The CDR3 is CASSQPGTGETQYF. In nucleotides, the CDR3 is TGTGCCAGCAGCCAGCCCGGCACCGGGGAGACCCAGTACTTC.

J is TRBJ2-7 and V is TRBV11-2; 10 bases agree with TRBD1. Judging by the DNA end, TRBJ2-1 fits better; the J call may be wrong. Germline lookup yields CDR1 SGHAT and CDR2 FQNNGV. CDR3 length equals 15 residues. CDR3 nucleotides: TGTGCCAGCAACAATATCGGGACAGGGGCCTACGAGCAGTTCTTC. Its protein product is CASNNIGTGAYEQFF.

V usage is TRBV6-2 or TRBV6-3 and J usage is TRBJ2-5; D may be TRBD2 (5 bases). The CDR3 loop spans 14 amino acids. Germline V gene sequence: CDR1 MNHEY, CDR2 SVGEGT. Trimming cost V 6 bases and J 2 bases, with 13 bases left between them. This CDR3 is CASSLEGVQETQYF. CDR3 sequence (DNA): TGTGCCAGCAGCCTAGAGGGAGTACAAGAGACCCAGTACTTC.

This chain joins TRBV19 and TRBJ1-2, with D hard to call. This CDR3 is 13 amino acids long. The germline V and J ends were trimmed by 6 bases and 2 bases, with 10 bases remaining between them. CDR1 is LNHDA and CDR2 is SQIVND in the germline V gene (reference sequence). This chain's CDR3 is CASSQWGNYGYTF. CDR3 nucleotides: TGTGCCAGTAGCCAGTGGGGAAACTATGGCTACACCTTC.

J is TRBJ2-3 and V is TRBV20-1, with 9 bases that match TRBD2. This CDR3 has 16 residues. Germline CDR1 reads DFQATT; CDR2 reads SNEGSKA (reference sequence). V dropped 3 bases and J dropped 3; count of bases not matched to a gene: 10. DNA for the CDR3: TGCAGTGCTAGTCAAACGGCGGGAGGGCCGACAGATACGCAGTATTTT. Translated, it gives CSASQTAGGPTDTQYF.

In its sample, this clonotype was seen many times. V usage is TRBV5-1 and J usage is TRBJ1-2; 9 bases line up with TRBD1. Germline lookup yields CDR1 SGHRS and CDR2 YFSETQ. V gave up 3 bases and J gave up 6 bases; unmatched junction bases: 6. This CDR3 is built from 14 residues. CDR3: CASSSDRGLDGYTF. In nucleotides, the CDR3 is TGCGCCAGCAGCTCGGACAGGGGTTTGGATGGCTACACCTTC.

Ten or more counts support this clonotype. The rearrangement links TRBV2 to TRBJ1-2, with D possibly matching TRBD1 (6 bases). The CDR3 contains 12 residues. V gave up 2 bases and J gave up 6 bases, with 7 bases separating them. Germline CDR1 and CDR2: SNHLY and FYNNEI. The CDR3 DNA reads TGTGCCAGCAGTGAAACAGGGCATGGCTACACCTTC. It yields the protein CASSETGHGYTF.

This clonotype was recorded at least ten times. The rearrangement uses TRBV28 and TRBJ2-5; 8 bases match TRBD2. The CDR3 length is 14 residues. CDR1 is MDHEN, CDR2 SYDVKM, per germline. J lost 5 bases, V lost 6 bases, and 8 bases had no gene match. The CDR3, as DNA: TGTGCCAGCAGGCCGGGGGGGCGGGCGGAGACCCAGTACTTC. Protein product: CASRPGGRAETQYF.

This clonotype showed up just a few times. The CDR3 nucleotides read TGTGCCAGCGGGGGTCCGCAAGAGACCCAGTACTTC. Its translation: CASGGPQETQYF. V usage is TRBV27 and J usage is TRBJ2-5, with D perhaps being TRBD1 or TRBD2 (5 bases each). The germline V gene encodes CDR1 MNHEY and CDR2 SMNVEV (reference sequence). The V end lost 8 bases, the J end lost 2 bases, and 9 bases lay between the germline ends. The CDR3 has 12 residues.

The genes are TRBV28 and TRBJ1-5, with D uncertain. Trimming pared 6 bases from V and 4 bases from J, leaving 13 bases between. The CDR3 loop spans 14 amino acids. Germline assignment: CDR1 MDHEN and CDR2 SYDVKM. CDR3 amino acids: CASRSPGSNQPQHF. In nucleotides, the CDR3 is TGTGCCAGCAGGTCGCCCGGATCTAATCAGCCCCAGCATTTT.